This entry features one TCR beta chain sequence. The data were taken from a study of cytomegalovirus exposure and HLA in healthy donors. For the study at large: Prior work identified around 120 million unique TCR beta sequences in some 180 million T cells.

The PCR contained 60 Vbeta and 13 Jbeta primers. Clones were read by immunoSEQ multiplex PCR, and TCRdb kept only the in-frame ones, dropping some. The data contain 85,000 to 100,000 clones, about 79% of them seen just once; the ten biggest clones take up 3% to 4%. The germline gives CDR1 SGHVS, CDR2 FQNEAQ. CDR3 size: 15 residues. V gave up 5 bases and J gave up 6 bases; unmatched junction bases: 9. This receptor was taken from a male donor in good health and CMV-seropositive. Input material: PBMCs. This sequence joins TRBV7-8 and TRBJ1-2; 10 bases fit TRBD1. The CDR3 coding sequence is TGTGCCAGCAGCACCCGACAGGGGGCCTTGGATGGCTACACCTTC. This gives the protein CASSTRQGALDGYTF. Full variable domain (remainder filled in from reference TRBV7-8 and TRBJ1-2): GAGVSQSPRYKVAKRGQDVALRCDPISGHVSLFWYQQALGQGPEFLTYFQNEAQLDKSGLPSDRFFAERPEGSVSTLKIQRTQQEDSAVYLCASSTRQGALDGYTFGSGTRLTVV.